These T cell receptor beta chains were read from a single sample in a study of blood T cell repertoires in COVID-19. Profiled with immunoSEQ multiplex PCR; TCRdb holds only in-frame clones, not every one. Of 150,000 to 200,000 clones detected, about 85% appear once; the ten largest clones hold approximately 9.8%. Sequencing was carried out using peripheral blood. The receptors were sampled from a woman at least 80 years old with acute or convalescent COVID-19. Both conserved end residues are part of each CDR3. A D gene is named only where the DNA matches it firmly. The size entry is marked missing in some rows and otherwise reads once, few, many or a size class.

>.|TRBV5-1|.|14|TRBJ2-7
TGCGCCAGCAGCTTGGGACCGGACAGCTACGAGCAGTACTTC
CASSLGPDSYEQYF
>.|TRBV10-3|.|11|TRBJ1-1
TGTGCCATCACGGCAGGGGATGAAGCTTTCTTT
CAITAGDEAFF
>TRBD1|TRBV5-4|.|16|TRBJ1-4
TGTGCCAGCAGCACCGGGACAGGGAGATCTAATGAAAAACTGTTTTTT
CASSTGTGRSNEKLFF
>TRBD1|TRBV6-6|once|24|TRBJ2-6
TGTGCCAGCAGTCCTTTTACCCCGAGGACAGGACCTAGAGTTCAACTTTCAGGGGCCAACGTCCTGACTTTC
CASSPFTPRTGPRVQLSGANVLTF
>.|TRBV2|.|15|TRBJ2-6
TGTGCCAGCAGTGTGGGGAGCTCTGGGGCCAACGTCCTGACTTTC
CASSVGSSGANVLTF
>.|TRBV24-1|.|13|TRBJ2-3
TGTGCCACCAGTGACGGAGCAAGAGATACGCAGTATTTT
CATSDGARDTQYF
>.|TRBV19|.|14|TRBJ1-6
TGTGCCAGTAGTAACCGACAGGACGGTAGCCCCCTCCACTTT
CASSNRQDGSPLHF
>.|TRBV6-2/TRBV6-3|.|13|TRBJ2-1
TGTGCCAGCAGTTACTCGCCGGACAATGAGCAGTTCTTC
CASSYSPDNEQFF
>TRBD2|TRBV29-1|.|15|TRBJ2-3
TGCAGCGTTGCGACTAGCGGGGGGGCATCAGATACGCAGTATTTT
CSVATSGGASDTQYF
>TRBD1|TRBV9|once|15|TRBJ1-3
TGTGCCAGCAGCATTGGACAGGGGGCCGGAAACACCATATATTTT
CASSIGQGAGNTIYF
>.|TRBV29-1|.|12|TRBJ2-1
TGCAGCGGCAACGTTGCGGGCAATGAGCAGTTCTTC
CSGNVAGNEQFF
>TRBD2|TRBV9|.|21|TRBJ2-4
TGTGCCAGCAGCGTAGGGGGGGCTAGCGGGGGGGAAGTGCTAGCCAAAAACATTCAGTACTTC
CASSVGGASGGEVLAKNIQYF
>TRBD1|TRBV19|.|11|TRBJ1-1
TGTGCCTCGACAGGGTTCACTGAAGCTTTCTTT
CASTGFTEAFF
>TRBD2|TRBV7-2|.|15|TRBJ2-7
TGTGCCAGCAGCCCAAGGAGCGGGGGGCCTTACGAGCAGTACTTC
CASSPRSGGPYEQYF
>TRBD2|TRBV7-3|.|11|TRBJ2-1
TGTGCCAGCAGCTCGGGGGGGCTTCAGTTCTTC
CASSSGGLQFF
>TRBD2|TRBV7-2|few|16|TRBJ2-5
TGTGCCAGCAGCTTAGACGCCGGGAGGGGGCAAGAGACCCAGTACTTC
CASSLDAGRGQETQYF
>TRBD1|TRBV6-2/TRBV6-3|.|14|TRBJ1-1
TGTGCCAGCAGTGCGGGACAGACTAACACTGAAGCTTTCTTT
CASSAGQTNTEAFF
>TRBD1|TRBV24-1|.|15|TRBJ2-1
TGTGCCACCAGTGGCGGGACAGGGGGCTTCAATGAGCAGTTCTTC
CATSGGTGGFNEQFF
>TRBD1|TRBV19|.|17|TRBJ1-4
TGTGCCAGTAGTACTTCGGACAGGGGCGGGACTAATGAAAAACTGTTTTTT
CASSTSDRGGTNEKLFF
>.|TRBV29-1|.|15|TRBJ2-1
TGCAGCGTTGTAAAAGGCGGGGACTCCTACAATGAGCAGTTCTTC
CSVVKGGDSYNEQFF
>.|TRBV18|.|14|TRBJ2-1
TGTGCCAGCTCTACCCAGCAGGGGTACAATGAGCAGTTCTTC
CASSTQQGYNEQFF
>.|TRBV5-1|.|14|TRBJ1-1
TGCGCCAGCAGCTTGGACAGCTGGAACACTGAAGCTTTCTTT
CASSLDSWNTEAFF
>TRBD2|TRBV5-1|.|18|TRBJ2-2
TGCGCCAGCAGCTTGGGGGCTAGCGGGGGGCCGAGGACCGGGGAGCTGTTTTTT
CASSLGASGGPRTGELFF
>.|TRBV7-9|.|13|TRBJ1-1
TGTGCCAGCAGCCCGACTGGTGGCACTGAAGCTTTCTTT
CASSPTGGTEAFF
>TRBD1|TRBV5-1|few|15|TRBJ2-5
TGCGCCAGCAGTTGGAAGACAGGGAAGGTGGAGACCCAGTACTTC
CASSWKTGKVETQYF
>.|TRBV12-3/TRBV12-4|few|13|TRBJ1-1
TGTGCCAGCAGTTTAGTCAGAAACACTGAAGCTTTCTTT
CASSLVRNTEAFF
>.|TRBV20-1|.|12|TRBJ1-2
TGCAGTGCTAGTCAGGGGCCAGGGGGCTACACCTTC
CSASQGPGGYTF
>TRBD1|TRBV27|.|16|TRBJ2-5
TGTGCCAGCAGCTACCGGGACAGGGGGGGTCGAGAGACCCAGTACTTC
CASSYRDRGGRETQYF
>TRBD2|TRBV27|.|17|TRBJ2-3
TGTGCCAGCAGTTCCGGGACTAGCGGGAGAGGCACAGATACGCAGTATTTT
CASSSGTSGRGTDTQYF
>TRBD1|TRBV27|.|16|TRBJ1-1
TGTGCCAGCAGACTGCGACCGGGACAGGGGGACACTGAAGCTTTCTTT
CASRLRPGQGDTEAFF
>.|TRBV2|.|14|TRBJ1-2
TGTGCCAGCACCCAACAGATCTCCAACTATGGCTACACCTTC
CASTQQISNYGYTF
>TRBD1|TRBV24-1|.|18|TRBJ2-2
TGTGCCACCAGTGATTTGCCCAGACAGGGGCAGAACACCGGGGAGCTGTTTTTT
CATSDLPRQGQNTGELFF
>TRBD2|TRBV24-1|.|17|TRBJ2-1
TGTGCCACCAGTGACCAGGGGACTAGCGGGAGCGTTACTGAGCAGTTCTTC
CATSDQGTSGSVTEQFF
>TRBD2|TRBV9|few|14|TRBJ2-7
TGTGCCAGCACCAGAGCGGGAAGACCCTACGAGCAGTACTTC
CASTRAGRPYEQYF
>.|TRBV7-8|large|15|TRBJ2-7
TGTGCCAGCAGCTTAGAGAGGGGACACTCCTACGAGCAGTACTTC
CASSLERGHSYEQYF
>TRBD1|TRBV27|.|14|TRBJ1-2
TGTGCCAGCAGTCCCCTCGGACAGGGGTATGGCTACACCTTC
CASSPLGQGYGYTF
>TRBD1|TRBV10-3|.|16|TRBJ2-5
TGTGCCATCAGTGATCCCGGGACAGGGGGCCTGGAGACCCAGTACTTC
CAISDPGTGGLETQYF
>.|TRBV19|.|14|TRBJ1-2
TGTGCCAGTAGTAAAGACAGGACTAACTATGGCTACACCTTC
CASSKDRTNYGYTF
>.|TRBV12-3/TRBV12-4|.|13|TRBJ1-2
TGTGCCAGCAGTTTAGCAGGGAGGCGAGGCTACACCTTC
CASSLAGRRGYTF
>.|TRBV7-6|.|17|TRBJ1-4
TGTGCCAGCAGCCCAGGGCAGCCGGGTTCTACTAATGAAAAACTGTTTTTT
CASSPGQPGSTNEKLFF
>TRBD1|TRBV10-3|.|15|TRBJ1-1
TGTGCCATCAGTGAGCGCAGGGGGCTGAACACTGAAGCTTTCTTT
CAISERRGLNTEAFF
>.|TRBV5-1|once|14|TRBJ2-1
TGCGCCAGCAGCTCGCGCGGGGCGGACAATGAGCAGTTCTTC
CASSSRGADNEQFF
>.|TRBV3-1/TRBV3-2|.|15|TRBJ1-1
TGTGCCAGCAGCCATCTATTGAGGAGGGGCGGTGAAGCTTTCTTT
CASSHLLRRGGEAFF